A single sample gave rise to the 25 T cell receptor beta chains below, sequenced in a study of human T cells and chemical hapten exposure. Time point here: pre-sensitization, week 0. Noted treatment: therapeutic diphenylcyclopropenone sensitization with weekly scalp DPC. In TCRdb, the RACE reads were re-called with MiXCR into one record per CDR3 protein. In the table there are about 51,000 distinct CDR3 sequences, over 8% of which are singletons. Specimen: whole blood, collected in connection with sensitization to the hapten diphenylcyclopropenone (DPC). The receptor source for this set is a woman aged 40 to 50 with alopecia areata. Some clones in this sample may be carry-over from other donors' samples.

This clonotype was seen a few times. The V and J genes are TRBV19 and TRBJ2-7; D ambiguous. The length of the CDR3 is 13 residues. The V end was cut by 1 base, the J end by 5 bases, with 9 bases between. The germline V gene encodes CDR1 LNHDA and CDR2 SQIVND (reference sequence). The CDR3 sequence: CASSIAARDEQYF. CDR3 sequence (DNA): TGTGCCAGTAGTATAGCCGCACGGGACGAGCAGTACTTC.

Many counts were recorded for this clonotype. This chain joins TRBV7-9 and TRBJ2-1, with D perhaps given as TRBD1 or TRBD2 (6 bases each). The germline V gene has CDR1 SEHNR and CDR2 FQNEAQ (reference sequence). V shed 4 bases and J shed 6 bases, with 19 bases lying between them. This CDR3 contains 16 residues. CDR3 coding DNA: TGTGCCAGCAGCTATGAATCGGGGGCCTGGGGCAATGAGCAGTTCTTC. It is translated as CASSYESGAWGNEQFF.

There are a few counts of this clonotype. The CDR3 region is CSVEQQGGTEAFF. CDR3 DNA sequence: TGCAGCGTTGAACAACAGGGTGGCACTGAAGCTTTCTTT. V is TRBV29-1 and J is TRBJ1-1; D might be TRBD1 (6 bases). Between the trimmed V and J ends, which lost 2 bases and 4 bases, there was a span of 11 bases. The CDR3 covers 13 residues. CDR1 SQVTM and CDR2 ANQGSEA come from the germline V gene.

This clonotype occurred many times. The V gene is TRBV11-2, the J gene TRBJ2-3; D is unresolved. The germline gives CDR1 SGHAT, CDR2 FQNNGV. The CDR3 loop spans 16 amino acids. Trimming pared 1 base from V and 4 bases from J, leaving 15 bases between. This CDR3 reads CASSLAFRSSPDTQYF. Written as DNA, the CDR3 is TGTGCCAGCAGCTTAGCGTTTAGAAGTAGTCCAGATACGCAGTATTTT.

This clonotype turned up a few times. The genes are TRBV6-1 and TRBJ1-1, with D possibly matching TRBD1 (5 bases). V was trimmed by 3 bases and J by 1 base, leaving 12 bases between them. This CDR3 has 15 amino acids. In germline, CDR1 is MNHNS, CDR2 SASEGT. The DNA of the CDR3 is TGTGCCAGCAGTGAGGGTAGGAGGGGGAACACTGAAGCTTTCTTT. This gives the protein CASSEGRRGNTEAFF.

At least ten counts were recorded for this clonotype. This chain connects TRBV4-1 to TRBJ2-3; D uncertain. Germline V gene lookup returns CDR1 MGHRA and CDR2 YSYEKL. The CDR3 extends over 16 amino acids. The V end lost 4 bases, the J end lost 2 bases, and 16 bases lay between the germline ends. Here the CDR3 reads CASSRNPVKSTDTQYF. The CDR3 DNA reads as TGCGCCAGCAGCCGGAACCCGGTCAAATCCACAGATACGCAGTATTTT.

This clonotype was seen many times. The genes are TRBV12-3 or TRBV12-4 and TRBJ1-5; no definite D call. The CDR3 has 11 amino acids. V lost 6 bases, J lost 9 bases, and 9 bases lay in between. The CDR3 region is CASSLGWPQHF. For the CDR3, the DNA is TGTGCCAGCAGCCTGGGGTGGCCCCAGCATTTT.

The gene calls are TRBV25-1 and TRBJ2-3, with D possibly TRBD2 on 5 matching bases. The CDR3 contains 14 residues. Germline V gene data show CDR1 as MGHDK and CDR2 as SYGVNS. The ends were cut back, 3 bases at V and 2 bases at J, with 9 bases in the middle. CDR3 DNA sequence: TGTGCCAGCAGTGAGCCCGGGGTCACAGATACGCAGTATTTT. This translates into CASSEPGVTDTQYF.

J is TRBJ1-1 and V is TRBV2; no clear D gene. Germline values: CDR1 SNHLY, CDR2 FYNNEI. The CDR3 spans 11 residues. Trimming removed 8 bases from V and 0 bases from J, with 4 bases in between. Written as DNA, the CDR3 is TGTGCCAGCCGTCTGAACACTGAAGCTTTCTTT. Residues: CASRLNTEAFF. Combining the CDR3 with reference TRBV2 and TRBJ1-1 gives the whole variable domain EPEVTQTPSHQVTQMGQEVILRCVPISNHLYFYWYRQILGQKVEFLVSFYNNEISEKSEIFDDQFSVERPDGSNFTLKIRSTKLEDSAMYFCASRLNTEAFFGQGTRLTVV.

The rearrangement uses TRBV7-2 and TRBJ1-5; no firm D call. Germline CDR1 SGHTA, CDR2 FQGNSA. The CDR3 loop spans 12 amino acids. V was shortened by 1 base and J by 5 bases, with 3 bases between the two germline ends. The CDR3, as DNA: TGTGCCAGCAGCTTAGACCATCAGCCCCAGCATTTT. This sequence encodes CASSLDHQPQHF.

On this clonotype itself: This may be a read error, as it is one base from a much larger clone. The CDR3 protein is CASKYNRAEQYF. In DNA, the CDR3 is TGTGCCAGCAAGTACAACAGGGCCGAGCAGTACTTC. This rearrangement joins TRBV2 to TRBJ2-7; D is perhaps TRBD1 (6 bases). Germline assignment: CDR1 SNHLY and CDR2 FYNNEI. Trimming removed 7 bases at V and 6 bases at J, with 13 bases between. This CDR3 is 12 amino acids long.

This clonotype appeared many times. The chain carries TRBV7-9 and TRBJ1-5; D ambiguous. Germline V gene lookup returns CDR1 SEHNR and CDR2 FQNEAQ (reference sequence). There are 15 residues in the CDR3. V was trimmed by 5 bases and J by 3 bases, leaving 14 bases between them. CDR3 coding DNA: TGTGCCAGCAGCGCCTCCGGAGAGTACAATCAGCCCCAGCATTTT. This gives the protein CASSASGEYNQPQHF.

The CDR3 DNA is TGTGCCATCAGTGAGCAGGGAGACTATGGCTACACCTTC. This codes for CAISEQGDYGYTF. The chain is built from TRBV10-3 and TRBJ1-2; perhaps TRBD1 as D (5 bases). Germline CDR1 and CDR2: ENHRY and SYGVKD. Trimming removed 2 bases at V and 3 bases at J, with 7 bases between. There are 13 residues in the CDR3.

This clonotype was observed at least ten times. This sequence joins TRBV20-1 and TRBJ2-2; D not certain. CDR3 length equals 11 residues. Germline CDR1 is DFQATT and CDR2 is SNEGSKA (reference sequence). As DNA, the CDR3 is TGCAGCCTATTTCGCGGCGGGGAGCTGTTTTTT. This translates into CSLFRGGELFF.

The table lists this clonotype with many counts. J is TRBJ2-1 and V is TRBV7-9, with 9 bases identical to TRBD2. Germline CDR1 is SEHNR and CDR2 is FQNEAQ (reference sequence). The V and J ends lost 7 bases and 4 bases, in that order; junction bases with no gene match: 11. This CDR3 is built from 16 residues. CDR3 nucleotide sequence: TGTGCCAGCAACCCGGGACTAGCCATCCTATACAATGAGCAGTTCTTC. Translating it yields CASNPGLAILYNEQFF.

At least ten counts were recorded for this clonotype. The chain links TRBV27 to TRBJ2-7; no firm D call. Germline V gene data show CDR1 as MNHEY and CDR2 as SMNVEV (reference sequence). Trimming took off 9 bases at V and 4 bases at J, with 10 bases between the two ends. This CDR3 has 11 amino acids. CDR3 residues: CASKGIYEQYF. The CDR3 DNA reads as TGTGCCAGTAAGGGTATATACGAGCAGTACTTC.

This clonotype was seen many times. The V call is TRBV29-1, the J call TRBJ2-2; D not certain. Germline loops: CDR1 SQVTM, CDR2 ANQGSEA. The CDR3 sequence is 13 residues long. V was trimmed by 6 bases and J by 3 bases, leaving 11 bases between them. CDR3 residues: CSVFRSDTGELFF. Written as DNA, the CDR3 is TGCAGCGTCTTCCGGTCGGACACCGGGGAGCTGTTTTTT.

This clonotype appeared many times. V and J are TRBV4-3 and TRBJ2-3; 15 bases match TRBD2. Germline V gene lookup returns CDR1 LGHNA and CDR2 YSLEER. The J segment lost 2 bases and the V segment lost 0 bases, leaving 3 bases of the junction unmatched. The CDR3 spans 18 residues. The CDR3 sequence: CASSQEGLAGGPTDTQYF. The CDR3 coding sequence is TGCGCCAGCAGCCAAGAGGGACTAGCGGGGGGTCCCACAGATACGCAGTATTTT.

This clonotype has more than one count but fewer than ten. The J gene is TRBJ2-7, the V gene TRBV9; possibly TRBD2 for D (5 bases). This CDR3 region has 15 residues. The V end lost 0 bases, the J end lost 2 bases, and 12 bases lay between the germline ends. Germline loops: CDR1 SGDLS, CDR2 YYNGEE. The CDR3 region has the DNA TGTGCCAGCAGCGTAGACGGGGTGGCGACCTACGAGCAGTACTTC. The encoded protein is CASSVDGVATYEQYF.

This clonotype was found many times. DNA of the CDR3: TGTGCCAGCAGGCCAACGGGACTAGCGGGGTCCCAACCCCCCTGGACCCAGTACTTC. The encoded protein is CASRPTGLAGSQPPWTQYF. This chain joins TRBV12-3 or TRBV12-4 and TRBJ2-5; 13 nucleotides align to TRBD2. J gave up 7 bases and V 6 bases, and 20 bases lay outside the gene matches. The CDR3 extends over 19 amino acids.

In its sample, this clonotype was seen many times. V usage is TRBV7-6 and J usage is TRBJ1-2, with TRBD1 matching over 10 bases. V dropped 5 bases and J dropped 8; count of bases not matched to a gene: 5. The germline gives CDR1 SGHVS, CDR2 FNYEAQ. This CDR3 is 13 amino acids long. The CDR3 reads CASSRGTGEGYTF. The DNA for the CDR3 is TGTGCCAGCAGCAGAGGGACAGGGGAAGGCTACACCTTC.

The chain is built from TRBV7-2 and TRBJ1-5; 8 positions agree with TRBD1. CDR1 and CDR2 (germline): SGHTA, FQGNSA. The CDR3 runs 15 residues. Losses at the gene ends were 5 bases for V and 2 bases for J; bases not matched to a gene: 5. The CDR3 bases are TGTGCCAGCAGCCTGACAGGGGTTGGCAATCAGCCCCAGCATTTT. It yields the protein CASSLTGVGNQPQHF.

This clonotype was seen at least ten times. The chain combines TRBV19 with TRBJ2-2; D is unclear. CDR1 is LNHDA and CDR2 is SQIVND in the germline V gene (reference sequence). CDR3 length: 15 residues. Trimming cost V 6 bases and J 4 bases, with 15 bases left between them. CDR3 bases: TGTGCCAGTAGGGGCCCTCACGTCGGCACCGGGGAGCTGTTTTTT. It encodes CASRGPHVGTGELFF.

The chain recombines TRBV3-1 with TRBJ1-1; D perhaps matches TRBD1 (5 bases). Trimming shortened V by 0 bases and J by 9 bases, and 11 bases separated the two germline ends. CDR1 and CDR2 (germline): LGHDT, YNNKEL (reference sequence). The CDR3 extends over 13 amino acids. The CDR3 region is CASSQDRGQKAFF. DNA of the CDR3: TGTGCCAGCAGCCAAGATCGGGGCCAAAAAGCTTTCTTT.

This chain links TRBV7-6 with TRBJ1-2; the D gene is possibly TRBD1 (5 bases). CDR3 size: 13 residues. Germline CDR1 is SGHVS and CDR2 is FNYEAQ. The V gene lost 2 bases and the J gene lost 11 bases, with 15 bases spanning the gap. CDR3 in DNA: TGTGCCAGCAGCTTAAAGGGCGGGACTGGATACACCTTC. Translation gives CASSLKGGTGYTF. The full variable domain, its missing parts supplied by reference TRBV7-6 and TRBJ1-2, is GAGVSQSPRYKVTKRGQDVALRCDPISGHVSLYWYRQALGQGPEFLTYFNYEAQQDKSGLPNDRFSAERPEGSISTLTIQRTEQRDSAMYRCASSLKGGTGYTFGSGTRLTVV.